A selection of T cell receptor beta chains follows, all from one sample in a study of neurological immune-mediated disorders. TCRdb independently ran MiXCR on the 5' RACE reads; one entry per CDR3 protein. Altogether some 35,000 distinct CDR3 sequences are present, about 9.9% being singletons, with the ten largest covering 3% to 4%. The material sequenced was CD4+ T cells from blood. These receptors originate from a woman aged 25 to 45 with HTLV-1-associated myelopathy (HAM/TSP). The CDR3 runs from the conserved cysteine through the conserved F or W. Fields, in order: D gene, V gene, clone size, J gene, CDR3 DNA, CDR3 protein. The D gene is left open where the match is weak. A row's size may be missing; if present it is once, few, many or a size class.

D: -
V: TRBV10-3
size: many
J: TRBJ2-7
DNA: TGTGCCATCAGTGGGGGGAGGGGGGGCTACGAGCAGTACTTC
CDR3: CAISGGRGGYEQYF

D: TRBD1
V: TRBV20-1
size: many
J: TRBJ1-2
DNA: TGCAGTGCTAGGGGAACAGGGGGTATCAACTATGGCTACACCTTC
CDR3: CSARGTGGINYGYTF

D: -
V: TRBV24-1
size: many
J: TRBJ2-3
DNA: TGTGCCACCCGCGATCGCACAGATACGCAGTATTTT
CDR3: CATRDRTDTQYF

D: TRBD1
V: TRBV10-3
size: many
J: TRBJ2-2
DNA: TGTGCCACCCAGGGACAGGGGGCCGGCGGGGAGCTGTTTTTT
CDR3: CATQGQGAGGELFF

D: -
V: TRBV5-1
size: many
J: TRBJ2-6
DNA: TGCGCCAGCAGCTCCGGGACGATAGGGGCCAACGTCCTGACTTTC
CDR3: CASSSGTIGANVLTF

D: -
V: TRBV10-3
size: many
J: TRBJ2-7
DNA: TGTGCCGCCAGTGGGGTAACCTACGAGCAGTACTTC
CDR3: CAASGVTYEQYF

D: -
V: TRBV5-6
size: many
J: TRBJ2-1
DNA: TGTGCCAGCAGCCCTAAATATTTAGTAACCTACAATGAGCAGTTCTTC
CDR3: CASSPKYLVTYNEQFF

D: -
V: TRBV18
size: -
J: TRBJ2-3
DNA: TGTGCCAGCTTCATGCGAGCGGAGCGCACAGATACGCAGTATTTT
CDR3: CASFMRAERTDTQYF

D: -
V: TRBV6-1
size: many
J: TRBJ1-1
DNA: TGTGCCAGCAGTACCCAGTCGAACACTGAAGCTTTCTTT
CDR3: CASSTQSNTEAFF

D: TRBD2
V: TRBV20-1
size: many
J: TRBJ2-7
DNA: TGCAGTGCTTCCGGGACTAGCGGGGGGGCCGTCCACGAGCAGTACTTC
CDR3: CSASGTSGGAVHEQYF

D: -
V: TRBV14
size: many
J: TRBJ2-4
DNA: TGTGCCAGCAGCCAAGAGTTGTATAGCATTCAGTACTTC
CDR3: CASSQELYSIQYF

D: -
V: TRBV6-4
size: many
J: TRBJ2-3
DNA: TGTGCCAGGTCTTGTAGCACAGATACGCAGTATTTT
CDR3: CARSCSTDTQYF

D: -
V: TRBV7-2
size: medium-sized
J: TRBJ1-5
DNA: TGTGCCAGCACCACGGGGAATCAGCCCCAGCATTTT
CDR3: CASTTGNQPQHF

D: -
V: TRBV6-1
size: many
J: TRBJ1-4
DNA: TGTGCCAGCAGAGGGGGGAGTACAACTAATGAAAAACTGTTTTTT
CDR3: CASRGGSTTNEKLFF

D: TRBD1
V: TRBV5-6
size: many
J: TRBJ1-1
DNA: TGTGCCAGCAGCTTGGTTAGCTTGGGACAGAGAAGCACTGAAGCTTTCTTT
CDR3: CASSLVSLGQRSTEAFF

D: TRBD1
V: TRBV5-1
size: many
J: TRBJ2-1
DNA: TGCGCCAGCAGTAGCACGGGACAGACAAACAATGAGCAGTTCTTC
CDR3: CASSSTGQTNNEQFF

D: TRBD1
V: TRBV7-2
size: many
J: TRBJ1-1
DNA: TGTGCCAGCAGCTCGACAGGGCTGAACACTGAAGCTTTCTTT
CDR3: CASSSTGLNTEAFF

D: -
V: TRBV6-1
size: few
J: TRBJ1-2
DNA: TGTGCCAGCAGTGATTCCCGAAGCTATGGCTACACCTTC
CDR3: CASSDSRSYGYTF

D: TRBD2
V: TRBV20-1
size: many
J: TRBJ2-1
DNA: TGCAGTGCAAAGAGGGTAGCGGGGTACAATGAGCAGTTCTTC
CDR3: CSAKRVAGYNEQFF

D: -
V: TRBV5-4
size: -
J: TRBJ1-1
DNA: TGTGCCAGCTTCCCCGTGGGGCAGCTCACTGAAGCTTTCTTT
CDR3: CASFPVGQLTEAFF

D: TRBD1
V: TRBV5-1
size: many
J: TRBJ2-3
DNA: TGCGCCAGCAGAACGGGGACAGGGGGACTAGACCTCGCAGATACGCAGTATTTT
CDR3: CASRTGTGGLDLADTQYF

D: -
V: TRBV5-1
size: many
J: TRBJ1-5
DNA: TGCGCCAGCAGCTTTGACGGGCAGGGAGGGCCCCAGCATTTT
CDR3: CASSFDGQGGPQHF

D: -
V: TRBV5-1
size: medium-sized
J: TRBJ2-7
DNA: TGCGCCAGCAGGAGATCGGGGGTCTACGAGCAGTACTTC
CDR3: CASRRSGVYEQYF

D: TRBD1
V: TRBV5-1
size: many
J: TRBJ1-1
DNA: TGCGCCAGCCGGGGACAGGGGGCCACTGAAGCTTTCTTT
CDR3: CASRGQGATEAFF

D: -
V: TRBV3-1
size: many
J: TRBJ2-5
DNA: TGTGCCAGCAGCCCCCCTTTTGCGGGGTTGAGAGAGACCCAGTACTTC
CDR3: CASSPPFAGLRETQYF

D: -
V: TRBV14
size: many
J: TRBJ2-7
DNA: TGTGCCAGCAGCCAGAATGAAGAGCAGTACTTC
CDR3: CASSQNEEQYF

D: -
V: TRBV6-5
size: many
J: TRBJ1-1
DNA: TGTGCCAGCAGTTACGATACAGGGCCGAACACTGAAGCTTTCTTT
CDR3: CASSYDTGPNTEAFF

D: -
V: TRBV5-1
size: many
J: TRBJ1-1
DNA: TGCGCCAGCAGCTTGGTCCCAGGGCCCACTGAAGCTTTCTTT
CDR3: CASSLVPGPTEAFF

D: -
V: TRBV20-1
size: -
J: TRBJ1-2
DNA: TGCAGTACTAGAGTCGCAGGGGAGGGCTATGGCTACACCTTT
CDR3: CSTRVAGEGYGYTF

D: -
V: TRBV20-1
size: few
J: TRBJ1-5
DNA: TGCAGTGCTAGAATGCAGAATAGCAATAAGACCCAGCATTTT
CDR3: CSARMQNSNKTQHF

D: -
V: TRBV5-6
size: many
J: TRBJ1-2
DNA: TGTGCCAGCAGCTTGCAGGGAAGGGATGGCTACACCTTC
CDR3: CASSLQGRDGYTF

D: -
V: TRBV2
size: many
J: TRBJ1-2
DNA: TGTGCCAGCAGTGAAGTGGCAGCATCCTATGGCTACACCTTC
CDR3: CASSEVAASYGYTF

D: -
V: TRBV5-6
size: many
J: TRBJ1-1
DNA: TGTGCCAGCAGCGGGTACCTAATCGGAAACACTGAAGCTTTCTTT
CDR3: CASSGYLIGNTEAFF

D: TRBD1
V: TRBV5-1
size: many
J: TRBJ2-2
DNA: TGCGCCAGCAGCTCGGGACAGACCCACAACACCGGGGAGCTGTTTTTT
CDR3: CASSSGQTHNTGELFF

D: -
V: TRBV20-1
size: many
J: TRBJ1-1
DNA: TGCAGTGCAGCACCGGACCCCCATGAAGCTTTCTTT
CDR3: CSAAPDPHEAFF

D: -
V: TRBV12-3/TRBV12-4
size: many
J: TRBJ2-4
DNA: TGTGCCAGCAGTCCCGCAGACTCTTTAGCCAAAAACATTCAGTACTTC
CDR3: CASSPADSLAKNIQYF